This paragraph covers one T cell receptor (beta chain) sequence. Its target is not known. Gene names are the mouse ones. From the germline J gene comes the end of the CDR3, since the read stops 1 residue before it. These data belong to a study of tissue T cells after allogeneic stem cell transplantation. The V gene end was trimmed by 5 bases and the J gene end by 5 bases; junction bases not matched to a gene: 5. The length of the CDR3 is 15 residues. From germline, CDR1 is SGHND and CDR2 FRSKSL. Clones were sequenced by immunoSEQ multiplex PCR, and TCRdb holds only the in-frame ones, with some missing. The table records about 48,000 clones, roughly 73% of them present only once. Whole-study results and caveats: Anatomically similar tissues had similar TCR repertoires within each patient. Motif-based clustering found tissue-specific repertoire signatures shared across patients, though few clones were shared. Some tissue clones might be persisting host cells; their alloreactivity or antigen specificity was not determined.

The rearrangement joins TRBV15 to TRBJ1-4, with TRBD1 matching over 10 bases. The receptor was derived from a pool of C57BL/6 mice in good health. Sequencing was performed on sorted cells pooled from one or two spleens. Partial CDR3 DNA: TGTGCCAGCAGTGACCGGGACAGGGGAAACGAAAGATTATTT. Protein sequence: CASSDRDRGNERLF. The entire CDR3 reads CASSDRDRGNERLFF.